A single sample gave rise to the 32 T cell receptor beta chains below, sequenced in a study of blood T cell repertoires in COVID-19. Here immunoSEQ multiplex PCR was the method, and the copy in TCRdb shows in-frame clones only, minus some. The sample consists of more than 150,000 clones, about 86% of them appearing once. The material sequenced was peripheral blood. These receptors were obtained from a man in his 70s with active or convalescent COVID-19.

The rearrangement uses TRBV5-1 and TRBJ1-4; 10 nucleotides align to TRBD1. J gave up 7 bases and V 4 bases, and 10 bases lay outside the gene matches. Germline CDR1 and CDR2: SGHRS and YFSETQ. CDR3 length: 16 amino acids. The CDR3: CASSDGQGVIGEKLFF. Written as DNA, the CDR3 is TGCGCCAGCAGCGACGGACAGGGGGTGATCGGTGAAAAACTGTTTTTT. Using reference TRBV5-1 and TRBJ1-4 for the parts outside the CDR3, the full variable domain is KAGVTQTPRYLIKTRGQQVTLSCSPISGHRSVSWYQQTPGQGLQFLFEYFSETQRNKGNFPGRFSGRQFSNSRSEMNVSTLELGDSALYLCASSDGQGVIGEKLFFGSGTQLSVL.

The chain is built from TRBV5-4 and TRBJ1-2; D gene unclear. The CDR3 covers 12 residues. From germline, CDR1 is SGHNT and CDR2 YYREEE (reference sequence). Trimming shortened V by 0 bases and J by 14 bases, and 14 bases separated the two germline ends. CDR3 sequence: CASSLAERASTF. In DNA form, the CDR3 reads TGTGCCAGCAGCTTGGCCGAGAGGGCGAGTACCTTC.

The chain carries TRBV5-1 and TRBJ2-2; D unresolved. The germline V gene encodes CDR1 SGHRS and CDR2 YFSETQ. V was trimmed by 7 bases and J by 4 bases, leaving 14 bases between them. The CDR3 contains 14 residues. CDR3 residues: CASGRLKSTGELFF. The CDR3, as DNA: TGCGCCAGCGGAAGACTGAAATCCACCGGGGAGCTGTTTTTT.

This chain connects TRBV12-3 or TRBV12-4 to TRBJ1-4, with D unresolved. Trimming shortened V by 2 bases and J by 3 bases, and 4 bases separated the two germline ends. This CDR3 spans 13 amino acids. The CDR3 reads CASSLRSNEKLFF. CDR3 bases: TGTGCCAGCAGTTTACGTTCTAATGAAAAACTGTTTTTT.

The CDR3: CASSPRTSGRSVSYEQYF. The CDR3 DNA sequence: TGCGCCAGCAGCCCCCGGACTAGCGGGAGGTCAGTATCCTACGAGCAGTACTTC. The V gene is TRBV4-1, the J gene TRBJ2-7, with 14 bases lining up with TRBD2. The CDR3 runs 18 residues. CDR1 MGHRA and CDR2 YSYEKL come from the germline V gene. Trimming cost V 4 bases and J 1 base; bases outside gene matches: 9.

The V call is TRBV3-1 (or the pseudogene TRBV3-2), the J call TRBJ2-1; tentative D call: TRBD2 (5 bases). The ends were cut back, 6 bases at V and 0 bases at J, with 15 bases in the middle. Germline CDR1 LGHDT, CDR2 YNNKEL (reference sequence). There are 16 residues in the CDR3. The CDR3 nucleotides read TGTGCCAGCAGTAGAGGGTACAGCAGCTCCTACAATGAGCAGTTCTTC. This encodes CASSRGYSSSYNEQFF.

The genes are TRBV4-3 and TRBJ1-2; D possibly corresponds to TRBD1 (6 bases). Germline CDR1 is LGHNA and CDR2 is YSLEER. Trimming cost V 0 bases and J 10 bases, with 12 bases left between them. The CDR3 is 13 residues long. The CDR3 protein is CASSQDRGLTYTF. The CDR3 coding sequence is TGCGCCAGCAGCCAAGACAGGGGATTGACCTACACCTTC.

The CDR3 is CAWSKQGNTEAFF. In DNA form, the CDR3 reads TGTGCCTGGAGTAAACAGGGGAACACTGAAGCTTTCTTT. The chain has TRBV30 and TRBJ1-1; maybe TRBD1 (6 bases). The CDR3 extends over 13 amino acids. Trimming removed 2 bases at V and 1 base at J, with 8 bases between. CDR1 is GTSNPN and CDR2 is SVGIG in the germline V gene (reference sequence). The whole variable domain, filled in from reference TRBV30 and TRBJ1-1, reads SQTIHQWPATLVQPVGSPLSLECTVEGTSNPNLYWYRQAAGRGLQLLFYSVGIGQISSEVPQNLSASRPQDRQFILSSKKLLLSDSGFYLCAWSKQGNTEAFFGQGTRLTVV.

The chain links TRBV7-2 to TRBJ1-2; 9 nucleotides align to TRBD1. From germline, CDR1 is SGHTA and CDR2 FQGNSA. CDR3 length: 13 amino acids. V trimming: 2 bases; J trimming: 8 bases; junction bases outside the gene matches: 3. The CDR3 sequence is CASSLRTGDGYTF. CDR3 nucleotide sequence: TGTGCCAGCAGCTTAAGGACAGGGGACGGCTACACCTTC.

This clone was detected once. The chain is built from TRBV6-4 and TRBJ1-1; unclear D gene. The V end lost 0 bases, the J end lost 10 bases, and 15 bases lay between the germline ends. Germline CDR1 and CDR2: MRHNA and SNTAGT. The CDR3 extends over 14 amino acids. For the CDR3, the DNA is TGTGCCAGCAGTGACTCGAATAGCGGTAAGGGAGCTTTCTTT. Its protein is CASSDSNSGKGAFF.

The gene calls are TRBV7-8 and TRBJ1-2, with no clear D. CDR3 length equals 13 residues. Trimming took off 4 bases at V and 6 bases at J, with 12 bases between the two ends. The germline V gene encodes CDR1 SGHVS and CDR2 FQNEAQ. The CDR3 loop reads CASSYSPGNGYTF. The CDR3 DNA sequence: TGTGCCAGCAGCTACAGCCCGGGGAATGGCTACACCTTC. Full variable domain (remainder filled in from reference TRBV7-8 and TRBJ1-2): GAGVSQSPRYKVAKRGQDVALRCDPISGHVSLFWYQQALGQGPEFLTYFQNEAQLDKSGLPSDRFFAERPEGSVSTLKIQRTQQEDSAVYLCASSYSPGNGYTFGSGTRLTVV.

The CDR3, as DNA: TGTGCCAGCTCACTAGGGACCGGCAGGGGAAGTAATGAAAAACTGTTTTTT. Protein sequence: CASSLGTGRGSNEKLFF. The chain carries TRBV18 and TRBJ1-4, with D tentatively TRBD1 (6 bases). V was shortened by 4 bases and J by 4 bases, with 19 bases between the two germline ends. Germline V lookup: CDR1 KGHSH, CDR2 LQKENI. The CDR3 sequence is 17 residues long. Full variable domain (missing parts from reference TRBV18 and TRBJ1-4): NAGVMQNPRHLVRRRGQEARLRCSPMKGHSHVYWYRQLPEEGLKFMVYLQKENIIDESGMPKERFSAEFPKEGPSILRIQQVVRGDSAAYFCASSLGTGRGSNEKLFFGSGTQLSVL.

The chain has TRBV19 and TRBJ1-5, with D unresolved. The CDR3 contains 15 residues. CDR1 is LNHDA, CDR2 SQIVND, per germline (reference sequence). Trimming removed 3 bases at V and 0 bases at J, with 9 bases between. CDR3 sequence (DNA): TGTGCCAGTAGTATGATGTACAGTAGCAATCAGCCCCAGCATTTT. Protein: CASSMMYSSNQPQHF.

DNA for the CDR3: TGTGCCAGCAGACCGGGTGATTCACCCCTCCACTTT. Translation gives CASRPGDSPLHF. J is TRBJ1-6 and V is TRBV2, with no clear D. This CDR3 region has 12 residues. V lost 6 bases and J lost 8, with 8 bases in between. Looked up from germline, CDR1 is SNHLY and CDR2 is FYNNEI.

The CDR3 sequence: CAISESLGSSREKLFF. The CDR3 nucleotides read TGTGCCATCAGTGAGTCGCTTGGCAGTTCTCGTGAAAAACTGTTTTTT. This chain links TRBV10-3 with TRBJ1-4; D gene uncertain. The ends were cut back, 0 bases at V and 7 bases at J, with 15 bases in the middle. CDR1 ENHRY and CDR2 SYGVKD come from the germline V gene. This CDR3 region has 16 residues.

This rearrangement joins TRBV18 to TRBJ2-7, with 11 positions matching TRBD2. The CDR3 length is 16 residues. Germline lookup yields CDR1 KGHSH and CDR2 LQKENI. V trimming: 1 base; J trimming: 2 bases; junction bases outside the gene matches: 4. The CDR3 is CASSPRGTSGTYEQYF. CDR3 in DNA: TGTGCCAGCTCACCACGGGGGACTAGCGGAACCTACGAGCAGTACTTC.

This clone appeared a few times. The chain employs TRBV14 and TRBJ1-2; D uncertain. The V gene lost 4 bases and the J gene lost 8 bases, with 14 bases spanning the gap. The CDR3 sequence is 13 residues long. Looked up from germline, CDR1 is SGHDN and CDR2 is FVKESK. CDR3 DNA sequence: TGTGCCAGCAGCCCCCTCGGACTGGCCGGCTACACCTTC. Its protein is CASSPLGLAGYTF.

The chain has TRBV28 and TRBJ2-7; 7 bases align to TRBD1. Germline-derived CDR1 and CDR2 are MDHEN and SYDVKM. CDR3 length: 14 amino acids. Trimming took 3 bases from V and 3 from J; bases not matched to a gene: 5. CDR3 amino acids: CASSLGDSRYEQYF. CDR3 DNA sequence: TGTGCCAGCAGTTTGGGGGACAGCCGCTACGAGCAGTACTTC. Using reference TRBV28 and TRBJ2-7 for the parts outside the CDR3, the full variable domain is DVKVTQSSRYLVKRTGEKVFLECVQDMDHENMFWYRQDPGLGLRLIYFSYDVKMKEKGDIPEGYSVSREKKERFSLILESASTNQTSMYLCASSLGDSRYEQYFGPGTRLTVT.

This clone was recorded once. The V call is TRBV21-1, the J call TRBJ2-7; the table assigns TRBD1, which was not confirmed against the DNA. TRBV21-1 is tagged as a pseudogene. The CDR3 loop spans 13 amino acids. The CDR3 reads CASSGSPNYEQYF. CDR3 bases: TGTGCCAGCAGCGGCTCACCGAACTACGAGCAGTACTTC.

This chain's CDR3 is CASSFSLSSYEQYF. In DNA form, the CDR3 reads TGTGCCAGCAGTTTTTCCCTGAGCTCCTACGAGCAGTACTTC. V is TRBV27 and J is TRBJ2-7; D gene uncertain. V gave up 3 bases and J gave up 0 bases, with 9 bases separating them. Germline V CDR1 and CDR2: MNHEY, SMNVEV (reference sequence). The CDR3 loop spans 14 amino acids.

This sequence joins TRBV7-2 and TRBJ2-5, with D unresolved. CDR3 length: 13 amino acids. From germline, CDR1 is SGHTA and CDR2 FQGNSA. V was trimmed by 2 bases and J by 0 bases, leaving 4 bases between them. The CDR3 DNA follows: TGTGCCAGCAGCTTACGGTACCAAGAGACCCAGTACTTC. Its translation: CASSLRYQETQYF.

The chain couples TRBV6-6 to TRBJ1-4; TRBD1 might be the D (6 bases). The CDR3 loop spans 16 amino acids. Trimming cost V 5 bases and J 8 bases, with 21 bases left between them. The germline CDR1 and CDR2 sequences are MNHNY and SVGAGI (reference sequence). CDR3 sequence (DNA): TGTGCCAGCAGTCACGGGGGGGGCATGCTATCGGAAAAACTGTTTTTT. Its protein product is CASSHGGGMLSEKLFF.

This rearrangement joins TRBV6-2 or TRBV6-3 to TRBJ1-2; 11 nucleotides agree with TRBD1. This CDR3 contains 17 residues. Germline values: CDR1 MNHEY, CDR2 SVGEGT. The ends lost 2 bases at V and 0 bases at J; junction bases unmatched: 5. The CDR3 is CASSYRTGGASNYGYTF. In DNA form, the CDR3 reads TGTGCCAGCAGTTACAGGACAGGGGGCGCTTCTAACTATGGCTACACCTTC.

The chain joins TRBV29-1 to TRBJ2-5, with 10 nucleotides matching TRBD1. J was trimmed by 5 bases and V by 6 bases; bases with no gene match: 9. Germline V CDR1 and CDR2: SQVTM, ANQGSEA. This CDR3 has 14 amino acids. CDR3 in DNA: TGCAGCGTGACCGGGACAGGGGTATCGGAGACCCAGTACTTC. Its translation: CSVTGTGVSETQYF.

The chain employs TRBV12-5 and TRBJ2-5; D gene uncertain. The CDR3 runs 14 residues. Germline V gene data show CDR1 as LGHNT and CDR2 as FRNRAP. V lost 1 base and J lost 7, with 13 bases in between. DNA for the CDR3: TGTGCTAGTGGTTTGGAGCCTCGGGTCGGGACCCAGTACTTC. This codes for CASGLEPRVGTQYF.

CDR3 protein: CASSLFRTGTYEQYF. The CDR3 bases are TGCGCCAGCAGCTTGTTTAGAACAGGAACCTACGAGCAGTACTTC. The chain recombines TRBV5-1 with TRBJ2-7, with a possible D match to TRBD1 (5 bases). Per the germline V gene, CDR1 is SGHRS and CDR2 is YFSETQ. There are 15 residues in the CDR3. Trimming took off 1 base at V and 2 bases at J, with 13 bases between the two ends.

This chain uses TRBV6-5 with TRBJ1-5, with TRBD1 matching 10 bases. Trimming cost V 6 bases and J 4 bases; bases outside gene matches: 6. Per germline, CDR1 MNHEY and CDR2 SVGAGI. This CDR3 is 15 amino acids long. This CDR3 is CASRGGTGVNQPQHF. The CDR3 DNA sequence: TGTGCCAGCAGGGGGGGGACAGGGGTAAATCAGCCCCAGCATTTT.

The V call is TRBV14, the J call TRBJ1-2, with D perhaps TRBD1 (5 bases). In germline, CDR1 is SGHDN, CDR2 FVKESK. Trimming stripped 0 bases from V and 8 bases from J, with 22 bases between. CDR3 length: 17 amino acids. The CDR3 coding sequence is TGTGCCAGCAGCCAAGATTATCGAGTGGATCTTGACAGAGGCTACACCTTC. The encoded protein is CASSQDYRVDLDRGYTF.

This clone has just one count. The chain links TRBV28 to TRBJ1-5; 7 bases are shared with TRBD1. V lost 6 bases and J lost 11; bases outside the gene matches: 7. Germline V gene data show CDR1 as MDHEN and CDR2 as SYDVKM. The CDR3 covers 12 residues. The CDR3 bases are TGTGCCAGCAGCCAGGGGGGAGTGGCCCAGCATTTT. It specifies CASSQGGVAQHF.

The V call is TRBV29-1, the J call TRBJ1-2; a weak D match, TRBD1 (6 bases). Germline CDR1 and CDR2: SQVTM and ANQGSEA. Trimming removed 4 bases at V and 5 bases at J, with 17 bases between. This CDR3 comprises 14 residues. CDR3 DNA: TGCAGCGTTGGACCCGATACAGGGAGATATGGCTACACCTTC. It is translated as CSVGPDTGRYGYTF.

The CDR3 DNA sequence: TGTGCCAGCATAAGCTTGGACAGGCTCAATGGCTACACCTTC. Translated, it gives CASISLDRLNGYTF. The chain couples TRBV28 to TRBJ1-2; TRBD1 matches 7 bases. J gave up 6 bases and V 7 bases, and 11 bases lay outside the gene matches. This CDR3 is built from 14 residues. Germline lookup yields CDR1 MDHEN and CDR2 SYDVKM.

This clone has just a few counts. The V and J genes are TRBV18 and TRBJ1-3; TRBD1 matches at 9 bases. The CDR3 covers 17 residues. The germline V gene has CDR1 KGHSH and CDR2 LQKENI. Trimming removed 3 bases from V and 4 bases from J; junction bases left unmatched: 10. The CDR3 DNA reads TGTGCCAGCTCACCCGGGACAGGGCGGCAAGTGGGAAACACCATATATTTT. It encodes CASSPGTGRQVGNTIYF.